The 29 T cell receptor beta chains in this list originate from one sample, sequenced in a study of T cell clonality in common variable immunodeficiency. Sequencing was performed with immunoSEQ multiplex PCR; in TCRdb, only in-frame clones are kept and a portion is missing. The table lists approximately 56,000 clones, with no singletons. Input material: peripheral blood mononuclear cells. The receptor source for this set is a person aged 18 to 75 in good health.

This clone was seen many times. The CDR3 end lies 3 residues beyond the end of the read and is filled in from the germline J gene. The chain joins TRBV7-8 to TRBJ2-2, with TRBD1 matching 7 bases. This CDR3 is built from 15 residues. J gave up 7 bases and V 5 bases, and 10 bases lay outside the gene matches. Germline CDR1 and CDR2: SGHVS and FQNEAQ. CDR3 DNA (partial): TGTGCCAGCAGCGAGACTTCAGGGGGAATCGGGGAG. This encodes CASSETSGGIGE. The entire CDR3 sequence reads CASSETSGGIGELFF.

The table lists this clone with a few counts. Read coverage stops 3 residues before the CDR3 terminus; the germline J gene supplies the remainder. The genes are TRBV7-9 and TRBJ2-3; 8 positions agree with TRBD2. Trimming removed 3 bases from V and 3 bases from J; junction bases left unmatched: 5. This CDR3 has 15 residues. Germline CDR1 SEHNR, CDR2 FQNEAQ (reference sequence). Here the CDR3 reads CASSLRREVTDTQYF. The sequenced part of the CDR3 DNA is TGTGCCAGCAGCTTGAGGCGGGAGGTTACAGATACG.

This clone was recorded many times. The read terminates 3 residues ahead of where the CDR3 ends, so the germline J gene completes it. The chain links TRBV5-1 to TRBJ1-5, with a possible D match to TRBD1 (5 bases). The CDR3 spans 15 residues. Germline V gene sequence: CDR1 SGHRS, CDR2 YFSETQ. Trimming shortened V by 6 bases and J by 5 bases, and 18 bases separated the two germline ends. The CDR3: CASTPTGGVHQPQHF. The sequenced part of the CDR3 DNA is TGCGCCAGCACCCCCACGGGGGGAGTGCATCAGCCC.

Many counts were recorded for this clone. The CDR3 is cut off 3 residues early in the read; its end comes from the germline J gene. This chain connects TRBV14 to TRBJ2-5, with D tentatively TRBD1 (6 bases). Trimming removed 4 bases from V and 2 bases from J, with 11 bases in between. The CDR3 sequence is 14 residues long. Per germline, CDR1 SGHDN and CDR2 FVKESK. The CDR3 DNA, read in part, is TGTGCCAGCAGCCCCCAGGACAGACAAGAGACC. Residues: CASSPQDRQET. In full, the CDR3 reads CASSPQDRQETQYF.

In this sample, this clone turned up many times. The sequenced fragment ends 3 residues before the CDR3 boundary, so the rest is inferred from the germline J gene. V gene TRBV30 combines with J gene TRBJ2-7; 10 bases agree with TRBD1. There are 14 residues in the CDR3. In germline, CDR1 is GTSNPN, CDR2 SVGIG (reference sequence). With V trimmed by 2 bases and J by 3 bases, 4 bases remained unmatched. The CDR3 spells CAWSSDRGLYEQYF. The part of the CDR3 DNA that was read is TGTGCCTGGAGTTCTGACAGGGGGCTCTACGAG.

This clone was detected ten times or more. Read sequence stops 3 residues before the CDR3 end, and the germline J gene provides the missing end. The chain recombines TRBV6-1 with TRBJ1-2, with TRBD1 identical over 11 bases. There are 18 residues in the CDR3. CDR1 and CDR2 (germline): MNHNS, SASEGT. The sequenced part of the CDR3 DNA is TGTGCCAGCAGTGAAATAGGTGCCGGGACAGGGGGGCCCCGGGGC. It specifies CASSEIGAGTGGPRG. The entire CDR3 protein is CASSEIGAGTGGPRGYTF.

The sample holds many counts of this clone. The read finishes 3 residues shy of the CDR3 end, and the germline J gene is used to complete it. The rearrangement links TRBV29-1 to TRBJ2-5; D might be TRBD1 (5 bases). V was shortened by 6 bases and J by 5 bases, with 22 bases between the two germline ends. This CDR3 is built from 15 residues. Germline V gene data show CDR1 as SQVTM and CDR2 as ANQGSEA. CDR3 bases read: TGCAGCGTCGCCCTTGTGGCAGGGTTGGGGGAGACC. This sequence encodes CSVALVAGLGET. The full CDR3 sequence reads CSVALVAGLGETQYF.

Remarks on this clone: From the germline J gene comes the end of the CDR3, since the read stops 3 residues before it. V gene TRBV5-1 combines with J gene TRBJ1-1; D is unresolved. In germline, CDR1 is SGHRS, CDR2 YFSETQ. Between the trimmed V and J ends, which lost 0 bases and 7 bases, there was a span of 7 bases. This CDR3 region has 12 residues. Here the CDR3 reads CASSLGADEAFF. CDR3 DNA, as far as it was read: TGCGCCAGCAGCTTGGGGGCCGATGAA.

About this clone: The CDR3 is cut off 3 residues early in the read; its end comes from the germline J gene. The chain couples TRBV11-2 to TRBJ2-1, with D perhaps matching TRBD2 (6 bases). The germline V gene has CDR1 SGHAT and CDR2 FQNNGV. Between the trimmed V and J ends, which lost 5 bases and 7 bases, there was a span of 18 bases. The CDR3 contains 15 residues. CDR3 protein: CASSAGLGAANEQFF. The sequenced CDR3 bases are TGTGCCAGCAGCGCGGGACTTGGTGCGGCGAATGAG.

This clone was observed at least ten times. The CDR3 end falls 3 residues outside the read, so it is completed with the germline J gene. The chain recombines TRBV20-1 with TRBJ2-2, with D unclear. This CDR3 has 13 residues. Germline loops: CDR1 DFQATT, CDR2 SNEGSKA (reference sequence). CDR3 sequence: CSATLPELTGLFF. The CDR3 bases that were read are TGCAGTGCTACCCTGCCTGAGCTCACTGGG.

This clone was counted many times. CDR3 DNA, as far as it was read: TGTGCCTGTGGCTGGGCAGGGGTGAACTATGGC. Translating it yields CACGWAGVNYG. The CDR3 reads in full as CACGWAGVNYGYTF. The V call is TRBV30, the J call TRBJ1-2; D is possibly TRBD1 (6 bases). With the read ending 3 residues before the CDR3 end, the germline J gene is used to fill in that end. This CDR3 is 14 amino acids long. Trimming stripped 6 bases from V and 2 bases from J, with 16 bases between. Germline V lookup: CDR1 GTSNPN, CDR2 SVGIG (reference sequence).

Regarding this clone: The sequence runs out 3 residues before the end of the CDR3; the remainder is reconstructed from the germline J gene. This sequence joins TRBV29-1 and TRBJ1-5; TRBD1 matches at 8 bases. Germline-derived CDR1 and CDR2 are SQVTM and ANQGSEA. With V trimmed by 5 bases and J by 4 bases, 4 bases remained unmatched. This CDR3 contains 13 residues. This chain's CDR3 is CSVTQGVNQPQHF. The CDR3 bases that were read are TGCAGCGTTACACAGGGGGTGAATCAGCCC.

This clone was observed many times. The CDR3 DNA, read in part, is TGTGCCAGCAGAGACAGGGCCTCCGGAGAA. Translation: CASRDRASGE. In full, the CDR3 is CASRDRASGEAFF. The chain recombines TRBV5-6 with TRBJ1-1, with 7 bases that match TRBD1. The read terminates 3 residues before the CDR3 end, so the remaining end is supplied by the germline J gene. CDR3 length: 13 residues. From germline, CDR1 is SGHDT and CDR2 YYEEEE.

This clone was recorded many times. The sequenced fragment ends 3 residues before the CDR3 boundary, so the rest is inferred from the germline J gene. The chain uses TRBV6-2 or TRBV6-3 and TRBJ2-2; 10 bases are shared with TRBD2. V lost 4 bases to trimming and J lost 7 bases; unmatched junction nucleotides: 9. The V gene's germline CDR1 is MNHEY and CDR2 SVGEGT. The length of the CDR3 is 16 residues. The sequenced part of the CDR3 DNA is TGTGCCAGCAGTTTTAGCGGGAGGAGATTTATCGGGGAG. This gives the protein CASSFSGRRFIGE. Given in full, the CDR3 is CASSFSGRRFIGELFF.

This clone has a count of ten or more. The read gets to within 3 residues of the CDR3 end, and the germline J gene fills in the rest. This chain uses TRBV10-3 with TRBJ2-3; 8 positions agree with TRBD2. CDR3 size: 16 residues. The V gene's germline CDR1 is ENHRY and CDR2 SYGVKD. The CDR3 spells CAIPPRGGGIMETQYF. The DNA read from the CDR3 is TGTGCCATCCCCCCTCGGGGGGGAGGGATAATGGAGACG.

This clone was seen ten or more times. The missing CDR3 end, 3 residues past where the read stops, is filled in from the germline J gene. V usage is TRBV30 and J usage is TRBJ1-6; D remains ambiguous. CDR1 is GTSNPN and CDR2 is SVGIG in the germline V gene (reference sequence). Trimming left V 5 bases short and J 0 bases short, with 5 bases between. The CDR3 is made up of 13 amino acids. CDR3 bases read: TGTGCCTGGGGTAGCTCCTATAATTCACCC. Amino acids: CAWGSSYNSP. The whole CDR3 is CAWGSSYNSPLHF.

A word on this clone: Coverage ceases 3 residues before the CDR3 finishes, and the germline J gene fills in the end. This chain links TRBV2 with TRBJ2-5; D might be TRBD1 (5 bases). Looked up from germline, CDR1 is SNHLY and CDR2 is FYNNEI. The germline V and J ends were trimmed by 0 bases and 4 bases, with 12 bases remaining between them. The CDR3 has 15 amino acids. Partial CDR3 DNA: TGTGCCAGCAGTGAAGCTAGGACACTCGGAGAGACC. Protein: CASSEARTLGET. The CDR3 as a whole reads CASSEARTLGETQYF. The variable domain in full, completed from reference TRBV2 and TRBJ2-5, reads EPEVTQTPSHQVTQMGQEVILRCVPISNHLYFYWYRQILGQKVEFLVSFYNNEISEKSEIFDDQFSVERPDGSNFTLKIRSTKLEDSAMYFCASSEARTLGETQYFGPGTRLLVL.

In its sample, this clone was seen many times. The observed sequence ends 3 residues before the CDR3 terminus, with the missing tail filled in from the germline J gene. V usage is TRBV20-1 and J usage is TRBJ2-3, with no clear D. Trimming removed 0 bases from V and 6 bases from J, with 10 bases in between. This CDR3 is built from 13 residues. Looked up from germline, CDR1 is DFQATT and CDR2 is SNEGSKA (reference sequence). The covered CDR3 bases are TGCAGTGCTAGAGATGAAGCCGGGGATACG. Its translation is CSARDEAGDT. The CDR3, in full, reads CSARDEAGDTQYF.

This clone appeared many times. The CDR3 end is not reached by the read, which stops 3 residues before it; the germline J gene fills it in. The chain couples TRBV6-1 to TRBJ1-1; D ambiguous. Trimming removed 4 bases at V and 1 base at J, with 7 bases between. CDR1 and CDR2 from the germline V gene are MNHNS and SASEGT. This CDR3 has 13 amino acids. The CDR3 region is CASSVRRNTEAFF. The sequenced part of the CDR3 DNA is TGTGCCAGCAGTGTCAGGAGGAACACTGAA.

The sample holds many counts of this clone. Read sequence stops 3 residues before the CDR3 end, and the germline J gene provides the missing end. V gene TRBV18 combines with J gene TRBJ1-3, with TRBD1 matching over 7 bases. The CDR3 covers 15 residues. Per germline, CDR1 KGHSH and CDR2 LQKENI. The junction had 9 bases not matched to a gene; V was cut back by 6 bases and J by 4 bases. CDR3 DNA, as far as it was read: TGTGCCAGCTCCCTCACAGGGGCACGCGGAAACACC. Translated, it gives CASSLTGARGNT. The entire CDR3 protein reads CASSLTGARGNTIYF. The variable domain in full, with the rest retrieved from reference TRBV18 and TRBJ1-3, is NAGVMQNPRHLVRRRGQEARLRCSPMKGHSHVYWYRQLPEEGLKFMVYLQKENIIDESGMPKERFSAEFPKEGPSILRIQQVVRGDSAAYFCASSLTGARGNTIYFGEGSWLTVV.

This clone was counted many times. The observed sequence ends 3 residues before the CDR3 terminus, with the missing tail filled in from the germline J gene. V and J are TRBV4-2 and TRBJ1-5; 12 bases match TRBD1. The CDR3 runs to 17 residues. V dropped 4 bases and J dropped 2; count of bases not matched to a gene: 6. From germline, CDR1 is LGHNA and CDR2 YNFKEQ. CDR3 DNA, as far as it was read: TGTGCCAGCAGCCCGGGACAGGGGGCAGGGGGCAATCAGCCC. Residues: CASSPGQGAGGNQP. The whole CDR3 is CASSPGQGAGGNQPQHF.

In regard to this clone: A much larger clone differs from this one at a single base, so this may be a read error. The CDR3 goes on 3 residues after the read ends, and that part is filled in from the germline J gene. The V call is TRBV18, the J call TRBJ2-2; the match to TRBD1 covers 10 bases. This CDR3 region has 17 residues. Germline CDR1 reads KGHSH; CDR2 reads LQKENI. CDR3: CASSPRQGASGANVLFF. The covered CDR3 bases are TGTGCCAGCTCACCGAGACAGGGGGCGAGCGGGGCCAACGTG.

This clone was seen a handful of times. The read stops 3 residues short of the end of the CDR3; the missing end is completed from the germline J gene. This chain joins TRBV16 and TRBJ2-7; 7 bases agree with TRBD1. V trimming: 3 bases; J trimming: 1 base; junction bases outside the gene matches: 9. Germline V gene data show CDR1 as KGHSY and CDR2 as FQNENV. CDR3 length: 16 amino acids. Partial CDR3 DNA: TGTGCCAGCAGCCAGGCGTCAGGGGGTGGGTCCTACGAG. It codes for CASSQASGGGSYE. In full, the CDR3 reads CASSQASGGGSYEQYF. Looking up the rest from reference TRBV16 and TRBJ2-7 gives the full variable domain: GEEVAQTPKHLVRGEGQKAKLYCAPIKGHSYVFWYQQVLKNEFKFLISFQNENVFDETGMPKERFSAKCLPNSPCSLEIQATKLEDSAVYFCASSQASGGGSYEQYFGPGTRLTVT.

This clone appeared many times. Read data end 3 residues before the CDR3 end; the end is taken from the germline J gene. The chain recombines TRBV18 with TRBJ2-7; D is possibly TRBD1 (6 bases). This CDR3 is built from 17 residues. Germline V CDR1 and CDR2: KGHSH, LQKENI. V shed 2 bases and J shed 5 bases, with 22 bases lying between them. The CDR3 region is CASSPNSLQGNLDEQYF. The CDR3 DNA, read in part, is TGTGCCAGCTCACCAAATTCACTGCAGGGGAATCTAGACGAG.

This clone appeared a few times. Sequencing ends 3 residues short of the CDR3 end; the germline J gene provides the rest. V usage is TRBV13 and J usage is TRBJ2-3; 14 positions agree with TRBD2. Germline assignment: CDR1 PRHDT and CDR2 FYEKMQ (reference sequence). The CDR3 covers 16 residues. Trimming removed 4 bases from V and 6 bases from J; junction bases left unmatched: 6. The CDR3 is CASSSRLAGGRDTQYF. The sequenced CDR3 bases are TGTGCCAGCAGCTCTCGACTAGCGGGGGGGCGGGATACG.

This clone was counted ten times or more. The read comes to an end 3 residues before the CDR3 does, leaving the germline J gene to fill in the end. The chain employs TRBV5-1 and TRBJ1-2; the D gene is possibly TRBD1 (6 bases). Looked up from germline, CDR1 is SGHRS and CDR2 is YFSETQ. The CDR3 has 15 residues. The CDR3 DNA, read in part, is TGCGCCAGCACCAAAGACAGGACCCCCTATACAGGC. Its protein product is CASTKDRTPYTG. The complete CDR3 protein is CASTKDRTPYTGYTF.

This clone was seen ten or more times. Coverage ceases 3 residues before the CDR3 finishes, and the germline J gene fills in the end. The chain carries TRBV20-1 and TRBJ1-4; weak D call: TRBD1 (6 bases). Germline V gene data show CDR1 as DFQATT and CDR2 as SNEGSKA (reference sequence). CDR3 size: 12 residues. This CDR3 is CSTGRTNEKLFF. The sequenced part of the CDR3 DNA is TGCAGCACAGGGAGAACTAATGAAAAA.

The sample holds a few counts of this clone. The CDR3 goes on 3 residues after the read ends, and that part is filled in from the germline J gene. This chain connects TRBV11-2 to TRBJ1-1, with a possible D match to TRBD1 (6 bases). This CDR3 region has 13 residues. The V and J ends lost 3 bases and 4 bases respectively, with 9 bases between them. The germline V gene has CDR1 SGHAT and CDR2 FQNNGV. CDR3 loop: CASSFGQFTEAFF. CDR3 DNA, as far as it was read: TGTGCCAGCAGCTTCGGACAGTTCACTGAA.

Many counts were recorded for this clone. Read data end 3 residues before the CDR3 end; the end is taken from the germline J gene. V is TRBV7-9 and J is TRBJ2-1, with D hard to call. CDR1 SEHNR and CDR2 FQNEAQ come from the germline V gene (reference sequence). V gave up 5 bases and J gave up 5 bases, with 4 bases separating them. There are 11 residues in the CDR3. The CDR3 bases that were read are TGTGCCAGCAGCCTCCACAATGAG. Translating gives CASSLHNE. The complete CDR3 protein is CASSLHNEQFF.